A selection of T cell receptor beta chains follows, all from one sample in a study of identifying expanded T cells in peripheral blood. Sequencing used immunoSEQ multiplex PCR; TCRdb keeps in-frame clones, though not all of them. The table shows around 100,000 clones, with over 75% occurring only once. Input material: blood. Every receptor here comes from a person between 18 and 69 years old in good health. The CDR3 runs from the conserved cysteine through the conserved F or W. The order of the fields is J gene, clone size, V gene, D gene, CDR3 DNA, CDR3 protein. A D gene is named only where the DNA matches it firmly. Size is omitted from some rows. Given values are once, few, many or a class for expanded clones.

TRBJ2-1 - TRBV14 TRBD1 TGTGCCAGCAGCCAAGTGGTACAGGGGGAATACAATGAGCAGTTCTTC CASSQVVQGEYNEQFF
TRBJ2-7 - TRBV4-3 TRBD1 TGCGCCAGCAGCCAATTGAGGACAGGCGAGCAGTACTTC CASSQLRTGEQYF
TRBJ1-2 - TRBV19 - TGTGCCAGTAGTATAGGAGGATCTCGAAGCTATGGCTACACCTTC CASSIGGSRSYGYTF
TRBJ2-2 - TRBV6-4 TRBD2 TGTGCCAGCAGTGACCCAGCGGGGGGGCAAACCAGAGAGGAGCTGTTTTTT CASSDPAGGQTREELFF
TRBJ2-2 - TRBV7-3 - TGTGCCAGCAGCACGGGCCGCGGGGAGCTGTTTTTT CASSTGRGELFF
TRBJ1-5 - TRBV19 TRBD1 TGTGCCAGTAGGGGACAGGGCGGCAATCAGCCCCAGCATTTT CASRGQGGNQPQHF
TRBJ2-1 once TRBV5-1 - TGCGCCAGCAGCTTGGGGGGGCGAGCCTACAATGAGCAGTTCTTC CASSLGGRAYNEQFF
TRBJ1-6 - TRBV5-6 - TGTGCCAGCAGCTTTGGCGGTGTGACCTATAATTCACCCCTCCACTTT CASSFGGVTYNSPLHF
TRBJ2-1 - TRBV14 TRBD1 TGTGCCAGCAGCCAAGAATCTGACAGGGACTACAATGAGCAGTTCTTC CASSQESDRDYNEQFF
TRBJ2-3 once TRBV4-2 TRBD2 TGTGCCAGCAGCCAAGATCGCGGGACTAGGGGGACAGATACGCAGTATTTT CASSQDRGTRGTDTQYF
TRBJ1-1 - TRBV4-2 - TGTGCCAGCAGCCAAGTCCCGGGGGGCCGGAACACTGAAGCTTTCTTT CASSQVPGGRNTEAFF
TRBJ2-7 few TRBV6-4 TRBD2 TGTGCCAGCAGTGACTCGTTGGTTAGCGGGGGACTATCCTACGAGCAGTACTTC CASSDSLVSGGLSYEQYF
TRBJ1-5 - TRBV7-8 - TGTGCCAGCAGCTATATTAATCAGCCCCAGCATTTT CASSYINQPQHF
TRBJ2-3 once TRBV2 - TGTGCCAGCCTTAGGGCTAACAGAATAACCGCTAGCACAGATACGCAGTATTTT CASLRANRITASTDTQYF
TRBJ2-1 - TRBV18 - TGTGCCAGCTCTCCAGGGGTCTACAATGAGCAGTTCTTC CASSPGVYNEQFF
TRBJ1-1 once TRBV2 TRBD1 TGTGCCAGCAGGTCAGGGGGTCACACTGAAGCTTTCTTT CASRSGGHTEAFF
TRBJ1-1 - TRBV5-1 - TGCGCCAGCAGCCCGGACGTGATATCGGCCGAAGCTTTCTTT CASSPDVISAEAFF
TRBJ1-6 - TRBV5-1 - TGCGCCAGCAGCCCGGAGGTGGGGGGGACAAATTCACCCCTCCACTTT CASSPEVGGTNSPLHF
TRBJ1-5 - TRBV7-6 - TGTGCCAGCAGCTTAACCCCGACAGATCAGCCCCAGCATTTT CASSLTPTDQPQHF
TRBJ1-1 - TRBV30 - TGTGCCTGGAGTGTTTCGGAAGCTTTCTTT CAWSVSEAFF
TRBJ2-7 - TRBV27 - TGTGCCAGCAGATTAGTGGGGCAAAGCTCCTACGAGCAGTACTTC CASRLVGQSSYEQYF
TRBJ2-2 - TRBV10-2 - TGCGCCACGGGCCAGGGGAGGGGCACCGGGGAGCTGTTTTTT CATGQGRGTGELFF
TRBJ2-1 once TRBV4-1 TRBD2 TGCGCCAGCAGCCAAGTTTCGGGACTAGCGTACAATGAGCAGTTCTTC CASSQVSGLAYNEQFF
TRBJ1-1 - TRBV9 - TGTGCCAGCAGCGTAGACGGCAGGGGAGCAGGAGAAGGAGCTTTCTTT CASSVDGRGAGEGAFF
TRBJ2-7 - TRBV9 - TGTGCCAGCAGCATCGAGCCTACGGGCGAGCAGTACTTC CASSIEPTGEQYF
TRBJ1-5 - TRBV9 TRBD1 TGTGCCAGCTCAGGGGGGGATAGCAATCAGCCCCAGCATTTT CASSGGDSNQPQHF
TRBJ2-1 - TRBV4-3 TRBD1 TGCGCCAGCAGCCAAGAGACAGGGAATCTATACAATGAGCAGTTCTTC CASSQETGNLYNEQFF
TRBJ1-3 once TRBV6-5 - TGTGCCAGCAGTCCCGCGATGGTCTCTGGAAACACCATATATTTT CASSPAMVSGNTIYF
TRBJ1-2 few TRBV6-6 TRBD1 TGTGCCAGCAGTTACCAGGGACAGAACTATGGCTACACCTTC CASSYQGQNYGYTF
TRBJ1-6 - TRBV25-1 TRBD1 TGTGCCAGCAGTGAAACAGGGGGCACTTCACCCCTCCACTTT CASSETGGTSPLHF
TRBJ2-7 - TRBV5-1 TRBD1 TGCGCCTCGAGGGACAGGGTTACTGGGGAGCAGTACTTC CASRDRVTGEQYF
TRBJ1-2 - TRBV20-1 TRBD1 TGCAGTGCTAGAGTTACCACAGGGGACTGCTTC CSARVTTGDCF
TRBJ2-4 - TRBV6-1 - TGTGCCAGCAGTGAATATCAGGGACCGTCTAACATTCAGTACTTC CASSEYQGPSNIQYF
TRBJ1-1 - TRBV5-5 TRBD1 TGTGCCAGCAGCCCCGTGGAGGGGGCGACGACTGAAGCTTTCTTT CASSPVEGATTEAFF
TRBJ2-5 - TRBV30 - TGTGCCTGGAGTACCCACCCAGAGACCCAGTACTTC CAWSTHPETQYF
TRBJ1-2 - TRBV5-5 - TGTGCCAGCAGCCTCGGACTCACCGTCTATGGCTACACCTTC CASSLGLTVYGYTF
TRBJ1-5 - TRBV6-1 - TGTGCCAGCAGTGAAGCTAGCAATCAGCCCCAGCATTTT CASSEASNQPQHF
TRBJ1-2 - TRBV6-5 - TGTGCCAGCAGTTACTCCTTAGGACGGACCTATGGCTACACCTTC CASSYSLGRTYGYTF
TRBJ1-1 - TRBV4-1 - TGCGCCAGCAGCCAAGAAACAGGGCTGGCTTTCTTT CASSQETGLAFF
TRBJ2-7 - TRBV5-1 TRBD1 TGCGCCAGCAGCCTCTGGACAGGGGGGACCTACGAGCAGTACTTC CASSLWTGGTYEQYF
TRBJ2-2 - TRBV7-9 - TGTGCCAGCAGTCCCTCATTGAACACCGGGGAGCTGTTTTTT CASSPSLNTGELFF
TRBJ2-3 - TRBV9 - TGTGCCAGCAGCGTTAGTCGGGCAACAGATACGCAGTATTTT CASSVSRATDTQYF
TRBJ2-2 - TRBV4-2 TRBD1 TGTGCCAGTACGCGACAGGGGCCGAACACCGGGGAGCTGTTTTTT CASTRQGPNTGELFF
TRBJ2-7 - TRBV11-2 TRBD1 TGTGCCAGCAGCCGGGACAGGGGGCGCGAGCAGTACTTC CASSRDRGREQYF
TRBJ1-5 - TRBV5-6 - TGTGCCAGCAGCTTGGGGCGCTGGGGGAGCAATCAGCCCCAGCATTTT CASSLGRWGSNQPQHF
TRBJ1-2 - TRBV18 - TGTGCCAGCTCACCACCCCAGGGGAGAACCTATGGCTACACCTTC CASSPPQGRTYGYTF
TRBJ2-7 - TRBV7-2 TRBD2 TGTGCCAGCAGGAAGAAGCCGGGGGGAGACTACGAGCAGTACTTC CASRKKPGGDYEQYF
TRBJ2-1 - TRBV4-2 TRBD2 TGTGCCAGCAGCCAAGCCACCTGGGGAGCGGGGGGGGGCGGTGAGCAGTTCTTC CASSQATWGAGGGGEQFF
TRBJ1-2 - TRBV27 TRBD1 TGTGCCAGCAGTCCATCTATAATGGGACAGAGGTATGGCTACACCTTC CASSPSIMGQRYGYTF
TRBJ1-2 few TRBV5-1 TRBD1 TGCGCCAGCAGCTTGGGAGACAGGGTCTGGGGCTACACCTTC CASSLGDRVWGYTF
TRBJ2-5 - TRBV5-6 TRBD1 TGTGCCAGCAGCTGGGACAGGGCTGGAAGTCAAGAGACCCAGTACTTC CASSWDRAGSQETQYF
TRBJ2-2 - TRBV19 - TGTGCCAGTAGTCAGGTAACGGTCGGCACCGGGGAGCTGTTTTTT CASSQVTVGTGELFF
TRBJ1-3 - TRBV7-2 - TGTGCCAGCAGCCGAAGCGGAAACACCATATATTTT CASSRSGNTIYF
TRBJ1-5 - TRBV5-1 TRBD1 TGCGCCAGCAGCCGAGACAGGGGAGGGCAGCCCCAGCATTTT CASSRDRGGQPQHF
TRBJ2-1 once TRBV6-1 - TGTGCCAGCAGGATGGGGTCTTCGGGGGACAATGAGCAGTTCTTC CASRMGSSGDNEQFF